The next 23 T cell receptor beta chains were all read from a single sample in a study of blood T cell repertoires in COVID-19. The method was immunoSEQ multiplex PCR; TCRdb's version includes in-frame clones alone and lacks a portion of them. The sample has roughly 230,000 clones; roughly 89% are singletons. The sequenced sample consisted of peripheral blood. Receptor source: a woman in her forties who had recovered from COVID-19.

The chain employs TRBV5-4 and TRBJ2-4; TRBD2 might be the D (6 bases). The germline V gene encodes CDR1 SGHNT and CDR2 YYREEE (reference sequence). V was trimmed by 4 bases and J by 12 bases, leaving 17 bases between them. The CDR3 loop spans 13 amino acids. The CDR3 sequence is CASSPGGGVAQYF. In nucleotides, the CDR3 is TGTGCCAGCAGCCCCGGTGGAGGGGTCGCTCAGTACTTC. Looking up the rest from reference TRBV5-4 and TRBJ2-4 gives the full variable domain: ETGVTQSPTHLIKTRGQQVTLRCSSQSGHNTVSWYQQALGQGPQFIFQYYREEENGRGNFPPRFSGLQFPNYSSELNVNALELDDSALYLCASSPGGGVAQYFGAGTRLSVL.

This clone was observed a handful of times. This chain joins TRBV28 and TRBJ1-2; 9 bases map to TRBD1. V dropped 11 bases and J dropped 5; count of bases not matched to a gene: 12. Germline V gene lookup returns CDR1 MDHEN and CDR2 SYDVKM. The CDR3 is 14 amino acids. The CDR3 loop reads CAAGEGTGRYGYTF. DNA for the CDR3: TGTGCCGCGGGGGAGGGGACAGGGCGGTATGGCTACACCTTC.

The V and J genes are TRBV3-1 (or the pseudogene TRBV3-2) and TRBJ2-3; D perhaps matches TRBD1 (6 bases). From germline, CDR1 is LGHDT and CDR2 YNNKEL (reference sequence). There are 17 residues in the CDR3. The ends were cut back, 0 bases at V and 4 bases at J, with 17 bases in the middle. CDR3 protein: CASSQEFPGRGPDTQYF. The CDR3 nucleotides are TGTGCCAGCAGCCAAGAGTTCCCCGGCAGGGGTCCAGATACGCAGTATTTT.

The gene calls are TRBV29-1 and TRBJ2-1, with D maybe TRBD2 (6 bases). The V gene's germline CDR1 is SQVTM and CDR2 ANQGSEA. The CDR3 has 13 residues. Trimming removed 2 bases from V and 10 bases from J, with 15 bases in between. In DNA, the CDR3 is TGCAGCGTTGAAACTAGCCGGAGGATAGAGCAGTTCTTC. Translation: CSVETSRRIEQFF.

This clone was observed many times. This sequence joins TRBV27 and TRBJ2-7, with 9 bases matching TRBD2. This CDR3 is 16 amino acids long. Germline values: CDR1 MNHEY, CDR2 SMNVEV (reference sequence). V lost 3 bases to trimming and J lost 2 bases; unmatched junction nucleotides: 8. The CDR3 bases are TGTGCCAGCAGTTTTTTACTAGCGGGTGCTACCTACGAGCAGTACTTC. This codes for CASSFLLAGATYEQYF.

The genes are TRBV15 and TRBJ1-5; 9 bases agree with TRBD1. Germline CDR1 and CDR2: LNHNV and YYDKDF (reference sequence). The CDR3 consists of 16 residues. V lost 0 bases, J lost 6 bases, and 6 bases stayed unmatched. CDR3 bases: TGTGCCACCAGCAGAGATCGGACAGGGGTGAGTCAGCCCCAGCATTTT. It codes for CATSRDRTGVSQPQHF.

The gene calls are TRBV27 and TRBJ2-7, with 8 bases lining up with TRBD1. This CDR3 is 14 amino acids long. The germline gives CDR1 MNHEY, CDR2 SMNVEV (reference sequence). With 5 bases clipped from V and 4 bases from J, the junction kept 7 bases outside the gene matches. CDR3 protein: CASSMDRAGYEQYF. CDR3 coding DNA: TGTGCCAGCAGTATGGACAGGGCTGGATACGAGCAGTACTTC.

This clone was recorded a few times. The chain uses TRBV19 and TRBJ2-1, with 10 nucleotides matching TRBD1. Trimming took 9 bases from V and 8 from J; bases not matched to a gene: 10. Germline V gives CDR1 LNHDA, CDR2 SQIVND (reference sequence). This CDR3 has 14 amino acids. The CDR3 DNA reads TGTGCCAGCAACGACAGGGGGCGCGGTTATGAGCAGTTCTTC. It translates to CASNDRGRGYEQFF.

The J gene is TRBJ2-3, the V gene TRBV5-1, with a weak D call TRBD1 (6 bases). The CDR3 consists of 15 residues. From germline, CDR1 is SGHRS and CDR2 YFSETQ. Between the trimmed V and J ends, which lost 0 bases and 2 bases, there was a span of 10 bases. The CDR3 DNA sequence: TGCGCCAGCAGCTTGGCCGGACAGTCCACAGATACGCAGTATTTT. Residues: CASSLAGQSTDTQYF.

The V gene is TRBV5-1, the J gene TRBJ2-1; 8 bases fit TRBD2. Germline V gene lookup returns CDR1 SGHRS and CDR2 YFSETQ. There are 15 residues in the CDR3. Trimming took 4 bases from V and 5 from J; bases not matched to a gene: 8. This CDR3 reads CASSLMRGAHNEQFF. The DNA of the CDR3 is TGCGCCAGCAGCCTCATGCGGGGGGCACACAATGAGCAGTTCTTC.

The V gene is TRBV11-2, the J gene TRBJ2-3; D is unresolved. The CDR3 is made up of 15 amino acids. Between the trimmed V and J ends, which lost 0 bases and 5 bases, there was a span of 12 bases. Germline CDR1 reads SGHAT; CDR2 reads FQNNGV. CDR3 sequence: CASSLDGGPGDTQYF. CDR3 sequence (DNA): TGTGCCAGCAGCTTAGATGGTGGGCCAGGAGATACGCAGTATTTT.

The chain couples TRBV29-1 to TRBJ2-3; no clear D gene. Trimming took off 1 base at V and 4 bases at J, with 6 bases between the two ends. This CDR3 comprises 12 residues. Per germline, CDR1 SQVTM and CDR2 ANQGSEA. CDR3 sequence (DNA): TGCAGCGTTGAAGGCGTTTCAGATACGCAGTATTTT. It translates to CSVEGVSDTQYF.

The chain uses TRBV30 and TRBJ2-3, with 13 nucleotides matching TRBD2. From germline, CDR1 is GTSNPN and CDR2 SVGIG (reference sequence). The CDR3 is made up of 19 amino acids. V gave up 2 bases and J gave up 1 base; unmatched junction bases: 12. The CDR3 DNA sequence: TGTGCCTGGAGTATAAGTACTAGCGGGAGGGCCAGGGGCACAGATACGCAGTATTTT. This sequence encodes CAWSISTSGRARGTDTQYF.

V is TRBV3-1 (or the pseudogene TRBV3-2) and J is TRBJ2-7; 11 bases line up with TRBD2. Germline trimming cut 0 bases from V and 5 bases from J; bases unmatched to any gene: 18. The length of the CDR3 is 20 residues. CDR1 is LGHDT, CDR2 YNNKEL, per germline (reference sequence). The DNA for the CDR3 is TGTGCCAGCAGCCAAGATGAGGAGATACTAGCGGGAGCGGAATCTGACGAGCAGTACGTC. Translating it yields CASSQDEEILAGAESDEQYV.

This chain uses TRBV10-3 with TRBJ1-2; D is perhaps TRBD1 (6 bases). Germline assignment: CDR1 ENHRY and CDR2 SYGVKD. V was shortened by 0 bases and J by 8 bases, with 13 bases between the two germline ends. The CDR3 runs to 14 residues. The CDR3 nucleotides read TGTGCCATCAGTGAGTCCCCAGGGGCGGCGGGCTACACCTTC. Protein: CAISESPGAAGYTF.

As DNA, the CDR3 is TGTGCCAGTAGTATTTCGAAGTTGCGAGGATCACCCCTCCACTTT. Its translation: CASSISKLRGSPLHF. The gene calls are TRBV19 and TRBJ1-6; D uncertain. Trimming stripped 3 bases from V and 10 bases from J, with 16 bases between. CDR1 and CDR2 from the germline V gene are LNHDA and SQIVND (reference sequence). This CDR3 contains 15 residues.

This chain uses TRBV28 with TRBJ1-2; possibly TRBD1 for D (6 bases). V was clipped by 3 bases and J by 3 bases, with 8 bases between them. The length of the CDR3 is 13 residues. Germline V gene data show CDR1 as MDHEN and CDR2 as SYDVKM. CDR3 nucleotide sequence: TGTGCCAGCAGTTTTGGGGGCTACTATGGCTACACCTTC. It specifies CASSFGGYYGYTF.

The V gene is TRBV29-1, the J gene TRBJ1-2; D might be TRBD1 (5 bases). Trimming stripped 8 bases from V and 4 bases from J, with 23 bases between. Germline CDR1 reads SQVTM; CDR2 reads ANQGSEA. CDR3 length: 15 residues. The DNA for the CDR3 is TGCAGCCTAGGCGGGGGAGAGACAGACCTCTATGGCTACACCTTC. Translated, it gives CSLGGGETDLYGYTF.

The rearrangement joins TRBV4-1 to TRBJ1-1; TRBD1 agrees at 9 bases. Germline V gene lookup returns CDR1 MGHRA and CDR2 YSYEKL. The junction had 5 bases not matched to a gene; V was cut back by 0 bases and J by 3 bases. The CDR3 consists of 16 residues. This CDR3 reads CASSQDWGQGYTEAFF. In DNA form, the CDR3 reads TGCGCCAGCAGCCAAGATTGGGGACAGGGCTACACTGAAGCTTTCTTT.

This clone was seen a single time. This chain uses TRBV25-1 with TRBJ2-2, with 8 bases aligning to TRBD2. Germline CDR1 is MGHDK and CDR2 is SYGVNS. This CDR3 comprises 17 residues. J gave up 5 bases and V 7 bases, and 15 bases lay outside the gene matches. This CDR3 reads CASTSGGGYPETGELFF. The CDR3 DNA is TGTGCCAGCACCTCCGGGGGGGGTTACCCGGAAACCGGGGAGCTGTTTTTT.

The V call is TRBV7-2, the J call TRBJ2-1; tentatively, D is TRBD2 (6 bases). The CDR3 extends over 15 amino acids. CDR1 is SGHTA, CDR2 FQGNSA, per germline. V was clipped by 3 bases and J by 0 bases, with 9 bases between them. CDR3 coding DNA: TGTGCCAGCAGCTTTAGCGGTCACTCCTACAATGAGCAGTTCTTC. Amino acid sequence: CASSFSGHSYNEQFF.

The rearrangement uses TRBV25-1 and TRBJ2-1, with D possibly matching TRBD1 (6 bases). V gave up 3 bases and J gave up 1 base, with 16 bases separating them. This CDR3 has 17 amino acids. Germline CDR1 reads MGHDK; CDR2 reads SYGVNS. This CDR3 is CASSDPFTGSSYNEQFF. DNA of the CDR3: TGTGCCAGCAGTGACCCCTTTACAGGGTCTTCCTACAATGAGCAGTTCTTC.

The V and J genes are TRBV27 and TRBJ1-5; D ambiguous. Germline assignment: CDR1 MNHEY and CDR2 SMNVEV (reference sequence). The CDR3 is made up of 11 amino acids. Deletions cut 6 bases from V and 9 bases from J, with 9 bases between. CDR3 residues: CASRITRPQHF. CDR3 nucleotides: TGTGCCAGCAGGATAACAAGGCCCCAGCATTTT.